This T cell receptor (beta chain) was observed in a study of OX40 agonist ivuxolimab in advanced cancers. TCRdb keeps only in-frame clones here, not all; method: immunoSEQ multiplex PCR. Of about 96,000 clones detected, less than 95% appear once; the ten largest clones hold around 1.6%. Study results and limitations: Clonal expansion by week 6 occurred in CD4+ and CD8+ blood T cells (at 0.1 to 3.0 mg/kg).

This clone was recorded once. What it binds is unknown. The sequence was obtained from an adult with an advanced solid tumor such as melanoma, head and neck, liver or kidney cancer. The sequencing used CD4+ or CD8+ T cells sorted from blood, collected in a trial of the OX40 agonist ivuxolimab.

The CDR3 sequence is CAGSNRGRNSPLHF. CDR3 sequence (DNA): TGTGCCGGATCCAACCGGGGGCGGAATTCACCCCTCCACTTT. The V call is TRBV30, the J call TRBJ1-6; a weak D match, TRBD1 (6 bases). CDR1 GTSNPN and CDR2 SVGIG come from the germline V gene (reference sequence). This CDR3 is 14 amino acids long. The V end was cut by 8 bases, the J end by 7 bases, with 18 bases between. The full variable domain, completed using reference TRBV30 and TRBJ1-6, is SQTIHQWPATLVQPVGSPLSLECTVEGTSNPNLYWYRQAAGRGLQLLFYSVGIGQISSEVPQNLSASRPQDRQFILSSKKLLLSDSGFYLCAGSNRGRNSPLHFGNGTRLTVT.